This passage covers 27 T cell receptor beta chains from one sample sequenced in a study of identical twins. Via MiXCR, TCRdb re-called the 5' RACE reads, giving one row per CDR3 protein. Among 540,000 or so distinct CDR3 sequences listed, around 20% were seen once. These same data were also listed under a study on yellow fever vaccine responses in identical twins.

Material: CD4+ T cells sorted from blood. These receptors were obtained from a young woman in good health.

The chain carries TRBV6-2 or TRBV6-3 and TRBJ2-7; 7 nucleotides agree with TRBD2. Looked up from germline, CDR1 is MNHEY and CDR2 is SVGEGT. The CDR3 extends over 13 amino acids. V lost 6 bases to trimming and J lost 7 bases; unmatched junction nucleotides: 9. In nucleotides, the CDR3 is TGTGCCAGCAGCCATGGACTAGACTGGGAGCAGTACGTC. This translates into CASSHGLDWEQYV.

The genes are TRBV3-1 and TRBJ1-2, with a tentative D call TRBD1 (5 bases). The length of the CDR3 is 13 residues. CDR1 LGHDT and CDR2 YNNKEL come from the germline V gene (reference sequence). Trimming took 1 base from V and 8 from J, leaving 11 bases between them. The CDR3 DNA reads TGTGCCAGCAGCCAAGTAGGGGCTGGGGGCTACACCTTC. Translation: CASSQVGAGGYTF.

V is TRBV7-9 and J is TRBJ2-2; D possibly corresponds to TRBD1 (6 bases). V lost 5 bases and J lost 7, with 11 bases in between. The germline V gene encodes CDR1 SEHNR and CDR2 FQNEAQ (reference sequence). The CDR3 has 13 residues. CDR3 DNA sequence: TGTGCCAGCAGCCGCCCAGGGGTCGGGGAGCTGTTTTTT. Translated, it gives CASSRPGVGELFF.

This clonotype was counted between two and nine times. A junction boundary mismatches the germline segment, possibly from a read error. The chain uses TRBV6-2 or TRBV6-3 and TRBJ1-6; 9 bases match TRBD1. Germline lookup yields CDR1 MNHEY and CDR2 SVGEGT. This CDR3 has 14 residues. The CDR3 spells CAGSRQGVDSPLHF. The CDR3 region has the DNA TGTGCCGGCAGCCGACAGGGGGTGGATTCACCCCTCCACTTT.

Only a few counts were recorded for this clonotype. J is TRBJ2-1 and V is TRBV2, with D perhaps TRBD1 (5 bases). Trimming removed 0 bases from V and 5 bases from J, with 23 bases in between. The CDR3 totals 19 residues. Germline V gene lookup returns CDR1 SNHLY and CDR2 FYNNEI. The CDR3 coding sequence is TGTGCCAGCAGTGAAGCGCTTTGGTCAGGGAAGATCGGACACAATGAGCAGTTCTTC. Translating it yields CASSEALWSGKIGHNEQFF.

In this sample, this clonotype turned up a few times. The rearrangement links TRBV2 to TRBJ1-1; D gene ambiguous. The CDR3 runs 14 residues. In germline, CDR1 is SNHLY, CDR2 FYNNEI. Trimming removed 4 bases from V and 3 bases from J, with 12 bases in between. CDR3 sequence (DNA): TGTGCCAGCAGTGGTAGGACGGGAGACACTGAAGCTTTCTTT. It specifies CASSGRTGDTEAFF.

CDR3 in amino acids: CASSIGGTLTDTQYF. The CDR3 DNA reads as TGTGCCAGCAGCATAGGGGGGACCCTCACAGATACGCAGTATTTT. The chain links TRBV28 to TRBJ2-3; D may be TRBD1 or TRBD2 (6 bases each). The CDR3 runs 15 residues. Germline V lookup: CDR1 MDHEN, CDR2 SYDVKM. V was trimmed by 6 bases and J by 2 bases, leaving 15 bases between them.

The gene calls are TRBV7-2 and TRBJ1-5; 9 bases agree with TRBD1. V gave up 5 bases and J gave up 5 bases; unmatched junction bases: 4. CDR3 size: 14 residues. CDR1 SGHTA and CDR2 FQGNSA come from the germline V gene. The DNA of the CDR3 is TGTGCCAGCAGCCGGGGACAGGGTCATCAGCCCCAGCATTTT. Translation: CASSRGQGHQPQHF.

The chain links TRBV6-5 to TRBJ1-6, with D uncertain. V lost 3 bases and J 5 bases, leaving 5 bases between the germline ends. This CDR3 contains 13 residues. Looked up from germline, CDR1 is MNHEY and CDR2 is SVGAGI. This CDR3 is CASSYMDNSPLHF. The CDR3 region has the DNA TGTGCCAGCAGTTATATGGATAATTCACCCCTCCACTTT.

The chain combines TRBV7-9 with TRBJ1-6; no reliable D call. CDR1 is SEHNR and CDR2 is FQNEAQ in the germline V gene (reference sequence). Trimming removed 4 bases at V and 7 bases at J, with 11 bases between. The CDR3 has 14 amino acids. The CDR3 is CASSYGVRNSPLHF. The CDR3 DNA sequence: TGTGCCAGCAGCTACGGGGTTCGGAATTCACCCCTCCACTTT.

This clonotype was seen a handful of times. This rearrangement joins TRBV12-3 or TRBV12-4 to TRBJ1-3, with D maybe TRBD1 (6 bases). The CDR3 has 15 amino acids. Trimming shortened V by 3 bases and J by 2 bases, and 11 bases separated the two germline ends. The CDR3 is CASSFGGLAGNTIYF. The CDR3 nucleotides are TGTGCCAGCAGTTTTGGGGGGCTAGCTGGAAACACCATATATTTT.

This clonotype has more than one count but fewer than ten. The chain joins TRBV28 to TRBJ2-5; 11 bases map to TRBD1. CDR1 is MDHEN and CDR2 is SYDVKM in the germline V gene. V lost 2 bases and J lost 6; bases outside the gene matches: 5. This CDR3 comprises 15 residues. CDR3 nucleotide sequence: TGTGCCAGCAGTTTAGCGGGACAGGGGGTAAAGACCCAGTACTTC. As protein: CASSLAGQGVKTQYF. Filled out from reference TRBV28 and TRBJ2-5, the complete variable domain reads DVKVTQSSRYLVKRTGEKVFLECVQDMDHENMFWYRQDPGLGLRLIYFSYDVKMKEKGDIPEGYSVSREKKERFSLILESASTNQTSMYLCASSLAGQGVKTQYFGPGTRLLVL.

The chain is built from TRBV9 and TRBJ2-1; TRBD2 matches 9 bases. The V segment lost 3 bases and the J segment 4 bases; nucleotides outside the gene matches: 11. CDR3 length equals 17 residues. CDR1 SGDLS and CDR2 YYNGEE come from the germline V gene. CDR3 sequence reads: CASSATPTSGLYNEQFF. Written as DNA, the CDR3 is TGTGCCAGCAGCGCCACGCCTACTAGCGGGTTGTACAATGAGCAGTTCTTC.

This clonotype was picked up a small number of times. CDR3: CASSYFGQVNEKLFF. The CDR3 DNA follows: TGTGCCAGCAGTTACTTCGGACAGGTTAATGAAAAACTGTTTTTT. V is TRBV6-5 and J is TRBJ1-4, with 7 bases matching TRBD1. Trimming removed 1 base from V and 4 bases from J; junction bases left unmatched: 3. Per the germline V gene, CDR1 is MNHEY and CDR2 is SVGAGI. CDR3 length: 15 residues.

The rearrangement links TRBV3-1 to TRBJ2-5; 7 positions match TRBD2. The J segment lost 4 bases and the V segment lost 6 bases, leaving 5 bases of the junction unmatched. The CDR3 extends over 13 amino acids. In germline, CDR1 is LGHDT, CDR2 YNNKEL (reference sequence). The chain's CDR3 is CASRVSGPETQYF. DNA for the CDR3: TGTGCCAGCAGGGTTAGCGGGCCAGAGACCCAGTACTTC.

This clonotype was seen only a few times. CDR3 residues: CASNPLAGGRNEQFF. The DNA for the CDR3 is TGTGCCAGCAACCCCCTAGCGGGAGGGCGGAATGAGCAGTTCTTC. The rearrangement links TRBV6-1 to TRBJ2-1, with TRBD2 matching over 12 bases. CDR1 and CDR2 (germline): MNHNS, SASEGT. J lost 7 bases, V lost 7 bases, and 8 bases had no gene match. This CDR3 has 15 amino acids.

This chain links TRBV12-3 or TRBV12-4 with TRBJ2-2; D is undetermined. The CDR3 is 14 amino acids. Trimming removed 0 bases from V and 3 bases from J, with 5 bases in between. CDR3 sequence: CASSLATDTGELFF. In nucleotides, the CDR3 is TGTGCCAGCAGTTTAGCAACTGACACCGGGGAGCTGTTTTTT.

This chain uses TRBV5-1 with TRBJ2-1, with D perhaps TRBD2 (5 bases). The CDR3 runs 15 residues. V was clipped by 4 bases and J by 5 bases, with 16 bases between them. Germline CDR1 reads SGHRS; CDR2 reads YFSETQ. Written as DNA, the CDR3 is TGCGCCAGCAGCCATGACGGGGTGGAGGACAATGAGCAGTTCTTC. It codes for CASSHDGVEDNEQFF. Looking up the rest from reference TRBV5-1 and TRBJ2-1 gives the full variable domain: KAGVTQTPRYLIKTRGQQVTLSCSPISGHRSVSWYQQTPGQGLQFLFEYFSETQRNKGNFPGRFSGRQFSNSRSEMNVSTLELGDSALYLCASSHDGVEDNEQFFGPGTRLTVL.

This chain joins TRBV10-3 and TRBJ1-1, with a weak D call TRBD1 (5 bases). V was shortened by 4 bases and J by 0 bases, with 12 bases between the two germline ends. The CDR3 covers 15 residues. Germline V gene sequence: CDR1 ENHRY, CDR2 SYGVKD. The CDR3 sequence: CAISGSQVMNTEAFF. In nucleotides, the CDR3 is TGTGCCATCAGTGGATCACAGGTGATGAACACTGAAGCTTTCTTT.

CDR3 residues: CASSLGASGGASAYNEQFF. CDR3 sequence (DNA): TGTGCCAGCAGCTTAGGGGCTAGCGGGGGGGCCTCAGCCTACAATGAGCAGTTCTTC. This chain connects TRBV11-1 to TRBJ2-1, with TRBD2 matching over 12 bases. The CDR3 sequence is 19 residues long. Germline V gene data show CDR1 as SGHAT and CDR2 as FQDESV (reference sequence). The trim removed 1 base at V and 2 bases at J, leaving 9 bases unmatched.

This clonotype has only a few counts. This chain joins TRBV28 and TRBJ2-1; 8 nucleotides align to TRBD1. The CDR3 is 21 residues long. CDR1 is MDHEN, CDR2 SYDVKM, per germline. The V gene end was trimmed by 5 bases and the J gene end by 8 bases; junction bases not matched to a gene: 29. This CDR3 is CASSPKQGERTKTGLMDEQFF. DNA for the CDR3: TGTGCCAGCAGTCCCAAACAGGGGGAACGTACTAAGACTGGTCTTATGGATGAGCAGTTCTTC. Variable domain in full (rest from reference TRBV28 and TRBJ2-1): DVKVTQSSRYLVKRTGEKVFLECVQDMDHENMFWYRQDPGLGLRLIYFSYDVKMKEKGDIPEGYSVSREKKERFSLILESASTNQTSMYLCASSPKQGERTKTGLMDEQFFGPGTRLTVL.

This chain links TRBV29-1 with TRBJ2-2; 9 bases line up with TRBD1. The CDR3 length is 16 residues. Per the germline V gene, CDR1 is SQVTM and CDR2 is ANQGSEA. J was trimmed by 4 bases and V by 4 bases; bases with no gene match: 10. The CDR3 region has the DNA TGCAGCGTTGCACTACTAACAGGGGGCTTCACCGGGGAGCTGTTTTTT. It translates to CSVALLTGGFTGELFF.

This chain uses TRBV5-1 with TRBJ2-5, with 8 bases lining up with TRBD1. V lost 1 base, J lost 5 bases, and 7 bases stayed unmatched. Germline-derived CDR1 and CDR2 are SGHRS and YFSETQ. The CDR3 has 15 amino acids. CDR3 loop: CASSLRTGREETQYF. Written as DNA, the CDR3 is TGCGCCAGCAGCTTGAGGACAGGGAGAGAGGAGACCCAGTACTTC. The full variable domain, completed using reference TRBV5-1 and TRBJ2-5, is KAGVTQTPRYLIKTRGQQVTLSCSPISGHRSVSWYQQTPGQGLQFLFEYFSETQRNKGNFPGRFSGRQFSNSRSEMNVSTLELGDSALYLCASSLRTGREETQYFGPGTRLLVL.

The rearrangement joins TRBV2 to TRBJ2-3; possibly TRBD1 for D (5 bases). V lost 7 bases and J 0 bases, leaving 8 bases between the germline ends. This CDR3 comprises 13 residues. Germline V gene sequence: CDR1 SNHLY, CDR2 FYNNEI. CDR3 nucleotide sequence: TGTGCCAGCAACCGACAGAGCACAGATACGCAGTATTTT. Its protein is CASNRQSTDTQYF.

This clonotype was counted between two and nine times. The chain has TRBV5-1 and TRBJ2-2; TRBD2 matches 9 bases. Germline values: CDR1 SGHRS, CDR2 YFSETQ. The CDR3 runs to 16 residues. After removal of 0 bases from V and 5 bases from J, the junction contained 5 bases not matched to a gene. CDR3 coding DNA: TGCGCCAGCAGCTTGGCCGGAGGACTAGCGACCGGGGAGCTGTTTTTT. Translating it yields CASSLAGGLATGELFF.

In this sample, this clonotype turned up a few times. The CDR3 spells CAISEDQREGYEQYF. CDR3 DNA sequence: TGTGCCATCAGTGAAGACCAGCGGGAGGGCTACGAGCAGTACTTC. The chain joins TRBV10-3 to TRBJ2-7, with TRBD2 identical over 10 bases. The CDR3 extends over 15 amino acids. Germline V gene data show CDR1 as ENHRY and CDR2 as SYGVKD. The ends lost 3 bases at V and 3 bases at J; junction bases unmatched: 5.

This chain links TRBV12-3 or TRBV12-4 with TRBJ2-7; the match to TRBD2 covers 10 bases. J was trimmed by 4 bases and V by 2 bases; bases with no gene match: 5. This CDR3 contains 15 residues. CDR3 DNA: TGTGCCAGCAGTTTATCGGCTAGCGGGAGTTACGAGCAGTACTTC. Protein sequence: CASSLSASGSYEQYF.